The present TCR beta chain was sequenced within a study of neurological immune-mediated disorders. About the study: About 90% of the 34 multiple sclerosis patients had relapsing-remitting disease; 3 had secondary progressive.

Template-switch 5'RACE cDNA synthesis added a 10-nucleotide unique molecular identifier. Sequencing of 15-18 subjects in each run yielded over 190 million TCR-beta sequences. MiXCR, applied by TCRdb to the 5' RACE reads, yields one record per CDR3 protein. The sample records around 130,000 distinct CDR3 sequences, about 3.4% being singletons. This clonotype was picked up many times. The antigen is not known. The V and J ends lost 5 bases and 9 bases respectively, with 13 bases between them. The CDR3 runs to 11 residues. From germline, CDR1 is GTSNPN and CDR2 SVGIG (reference sequence). General study findings and limits: The phylogenetic placement of 18 of 34 multiple sclerosis patients' repertoires in one related-CDR3 cluster constitutes a possible signature.

The sequence derives from a woman aged 30 to 39 with multiple sclerosis. The specimen sequenced was PBMCs. The rearrangement uses TRBV30 and TRBJ1-1; no clear D. The DNA for the CDR3 is TGTGCCTGGGGAGGGAACAGCAAAGCTTTCTTT. It yields the protein CAWGGNSKAFF.